This TCR beta chain is from a study of cytomegalovirus exposure and HLA in healthy donors. At the level of the study: Around 190 million T cells yielded roughly 100 million unique TCR beta sequences, as an earlier analysis found.

Trimming shortened V by 9 bases and J by 6 bases, and 15 bases separated the two germline ends. Germline CDR1 is MGHDK and CDR2 is SYGVNS. This CDR3 comprises 12 residues. Use of 60 Vbeta and 13 Jbeta primers characterized the PCR. Sequencing was performed with immunoSEQ multiplex PCR; in TCRdb, only in-frame clones are kept and a portion is missing. This sample has 80,000 to 100,000 clones; about 80% occur once, and the top ten carry roughly 11%. As concerns this clone: The antigen is unknown.

Broader study findings: The classifier reportedly diagnosed cytomegalovirus status with high specificity and sensitivity. The authors enumerated some 170 TCR beta chains as linked to cytomegalovirus.

The specimen sequenced was PBMCs. This chain links TRBV25-1 with TRBJ2-7; a weak D match, TRBD1 (6 bases). This clonotype was obtained from a man younger than 35 in good health and CMV-seropositive. CDR3 DNA: TGTGCCAGTTCTGCAGGGGATGGCGAGCAGTACTTC. It encodes CASSAGDGEQYF.